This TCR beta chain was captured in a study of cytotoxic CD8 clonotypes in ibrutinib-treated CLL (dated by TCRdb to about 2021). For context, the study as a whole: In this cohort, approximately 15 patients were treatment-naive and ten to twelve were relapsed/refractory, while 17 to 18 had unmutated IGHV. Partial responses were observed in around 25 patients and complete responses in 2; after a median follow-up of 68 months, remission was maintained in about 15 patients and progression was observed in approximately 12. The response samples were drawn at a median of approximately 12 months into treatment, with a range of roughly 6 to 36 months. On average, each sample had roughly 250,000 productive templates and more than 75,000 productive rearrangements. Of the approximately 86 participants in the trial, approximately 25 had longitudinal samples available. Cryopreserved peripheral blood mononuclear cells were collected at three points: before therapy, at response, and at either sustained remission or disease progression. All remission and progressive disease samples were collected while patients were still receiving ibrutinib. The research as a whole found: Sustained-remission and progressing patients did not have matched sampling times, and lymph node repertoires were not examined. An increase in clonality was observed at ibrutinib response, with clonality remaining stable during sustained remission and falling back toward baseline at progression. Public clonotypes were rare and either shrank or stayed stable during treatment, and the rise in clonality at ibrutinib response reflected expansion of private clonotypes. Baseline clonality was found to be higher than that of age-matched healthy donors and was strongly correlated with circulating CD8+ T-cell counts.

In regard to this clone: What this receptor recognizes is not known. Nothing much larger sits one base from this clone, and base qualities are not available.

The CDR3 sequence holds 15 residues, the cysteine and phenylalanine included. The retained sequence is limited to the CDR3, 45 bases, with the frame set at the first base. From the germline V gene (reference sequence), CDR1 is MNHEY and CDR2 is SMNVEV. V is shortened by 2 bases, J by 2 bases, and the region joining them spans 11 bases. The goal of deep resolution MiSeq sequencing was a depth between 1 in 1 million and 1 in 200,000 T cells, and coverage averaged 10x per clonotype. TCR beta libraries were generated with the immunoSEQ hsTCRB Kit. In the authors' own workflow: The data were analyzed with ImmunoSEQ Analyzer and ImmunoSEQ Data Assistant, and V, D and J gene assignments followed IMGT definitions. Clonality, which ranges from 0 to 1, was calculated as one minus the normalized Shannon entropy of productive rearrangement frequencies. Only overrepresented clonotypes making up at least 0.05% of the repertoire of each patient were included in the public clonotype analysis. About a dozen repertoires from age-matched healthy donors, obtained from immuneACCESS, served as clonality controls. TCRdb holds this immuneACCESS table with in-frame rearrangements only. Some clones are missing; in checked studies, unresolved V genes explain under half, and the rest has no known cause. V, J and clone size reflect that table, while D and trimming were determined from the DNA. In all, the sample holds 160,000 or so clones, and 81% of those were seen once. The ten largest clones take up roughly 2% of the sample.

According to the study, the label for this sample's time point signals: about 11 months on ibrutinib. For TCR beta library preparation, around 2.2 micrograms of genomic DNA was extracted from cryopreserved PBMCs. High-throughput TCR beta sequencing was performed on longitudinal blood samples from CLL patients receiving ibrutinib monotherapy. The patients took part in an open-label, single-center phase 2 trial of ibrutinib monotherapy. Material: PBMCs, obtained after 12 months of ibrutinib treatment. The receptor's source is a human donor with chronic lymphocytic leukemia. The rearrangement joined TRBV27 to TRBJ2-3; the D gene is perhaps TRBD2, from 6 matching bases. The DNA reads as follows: TGTGCCAGCAGTTTACGGCGGGGCTTCACAGATACGCAGTATTTT. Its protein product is CASSLRRGFTDTQYF.